This T cell receptor beta chain was found in a study of T cells expressing NK-cell markers. Study summary: CD3+CD56+NKG2C+, CD3+CD56+NKG2C- and CD3+CD56-NKG2C+ T cells, once sorted, supplied the TCR beta repertoires.

On this clonotype: Its target is not known.

TCRdb re-called the 5' RACE reads and gives one entry per CDR3 protein, without DNA. In all, the sample yields under 200,000 distinct CDR3 sequences. The study, taken as a whole, reports: Certain NKG2C+ T cell clones were expanded, and their HCMV specificity remained unclear. Four of the donors also had these clonotypes leading their CD3+CD56-NKG2C+ fraction. CD8+ T cells in 5 or 6 donors included dominant NKG2C+ clonotypes at roughly 1.0-7.0%.

CDR1 is DFQATT and CDR2 is SNEGSKA in the germline V gene (reference sequence). The CDR3 is 12 residues long. Sequences were obtained from blood T cells: a sorted CD56 or NKG2C T cell subset, CD4+ or CD8+ T cells, or bulk PBMC T cells (not recorded which). The TCR comes from a woman between 18 and 70 years old in good health. V gene TRBV20-1 combines with J gene TRBJ2-3; TCRdb calls TRBD1, which cannot be checked without DNA. CDR3 in amino acids: CSGRGGGDTQYF.